These 21 T cell receptor beta chains share one sample of origin, sequenced in a study of blood T cell repertoires in COVID-19. Assay: immunoSEQ multiplex PCR; the TCRdb copy retains only in-frame clones and omits some. The table records about 42,000 clones, roughly nine tenths of them present only once. Sequencing input: peripheral blood. These receptors originate from a human donor in a cohort sampled during active COVID-19.

This clone has just one count. The CDR3 spells CAWSRTNYGYTF. DNA of the CDR3: TGTGCCTGGAGTCGGACAAACTATGGCTACACCTTC. This chain links TRBV30 with TRBJ1-2; D might be TRBD1 (5 bases). The CDR3 is 12 residues long. CDR1 GTSNPN and CDR2 SVGIG come from the germline V gene (reference sequence). Trimming removed 2 bases at V and 2 bases at J, with 6 bases between.

The CDR3 DNA reads as TGTGCTAGTGGTTTGGGACGCAGGGCCCCCACAGATACGCAGTATTTT. Its translation: CASGLGRRAPTDTQYF. This sequence joins TRBV12-5 and TRBJ2-3, with D perhaps matching TRBD1 (5 bases). CDR1 LGHNT and CDR2 FRNRAP come from the germline V gene. V shed 1 base and J shed 2 bases, with 13 bases lying between them. This CDR3 contains 16 residues.

The rearrangement links TRBV2 to TRBJ1-3; D call uncertain. Per germline, CDR1 SNHLY and CDR2 FYNNEI. This CDR3 is 12 amino acids long. The germline V and J ends were trimmed by 6 bases and 4 bases, with 7 bases remaining between them. This CDR3 reads CASRQRGNTIYF. DNA for the CDR3: TGTGCCAGCAGACAGAGAGGAAACACCATATATTTT.

The rearrangement uses TRBV19 and TRBJ1-5; TRBD1 is a possible D gene (6 bases). V gave up 11 bases and J gave up 2 bases, with 19 bases separating them. The CDR3 runs to 15 residues. The V gene's germline CDR1 is LNHDA and CDR2 SQIVND (reference sequence). For the CDR3, the DNA is TGTGCCGGGGGAGAAGGGGGAAGGGGCAATCAGCCCCAGCATTTT. This codes for CAGGEGGRGNQPQHF.

This clone appeared a single time. The chain couples TRBV12-3 or TRBV12-4 to TRBJ2-7; D is unresolved. The CDR3 totals 11 residues. V was cut by 10 bases and J by 5 bases, with 12 bases left in between. The CDR3 DNA reads TGTGCCACCCGATTCGCTAACGAGCAGTACTTC. Protein product: CATRFANEQYF.

V usage is TRBV11-3 and J usage is TRBJ2-1; tentative D call: TRBD1 (5 bases). V was shortened by 5 bases and J by 10 bases, with 15 bases between the two germline ends. The CDR3 is made up of 13 amino acids. The germline V gene has CDR1 SGHNT and CDR2 YENEEA. CDR3 DNA sequence: TGTGCCAGCAGCCAAACAGGCTTGATGGAGCAGTTCTTC. Translating it yields CASSQTGLMEQFF. Drawing the rest from reference TRBV11-3 and TRBJ2-1, the complete variable domain is EAGVVQSPRYKIIEKKQPVAFWCNPISGHNTLYWYLQNLGQGPELLIRYENEEAVDDSQLPKDRFSAERLKGVDSTLKIQPAELGDSAVYLCASSQTGLMEQFFGPGTRLTVL.

The V gene is TRBV5-3, the J gene TRBJ2-3; 7 nucleotides agree with TRBD2. TRBV5-3 is assigned to the ORF class and has an uncertain function. Unmatched junction bases numbered 17, after V lost 9 bases and J lost 1 base. This CDR3 comprises 17 residues. This CDR3 reads CANSVPLLATCTDTQYF. In DNA, the CDR3 is TGTGCCAATTCGGTGCCCCTACTAGCGACATGCACAGATACGCAGTATTTT.

This chain uses TRBV27 with TRBJ2-2, with D possibly TRBD1 on 6 matching bases. V lost 3 bases and J 3 bases, leaving 14 bases between the germline ends. This CDR3 contains 16 residues. CDR1 is MNHEY, CDR2 SMNVEV, per germline (reference sequence). CDR3 amino acids: CASSFFSGVDTGELFF. CDR3 nucleotide sequence: TGTGCCAGCAGTTTTTTCTCAGGGGTCGACACCGGGGAGCTGTTTTTT.

This clone was picked up one time. The CDR3 DNA is TGTGCCAGCAGTGACTCGGCTAGCGGGAGTGGTGTTCGGCAGTATTTT. Residues: CASSDSASGSGVRQYF. The chain links TRBV6-4 to TRBJ2-3; 10 nucleotides line up with TRBD2. V lost 0 bases to trimming and J lost 11 bases; unmatched junction nucleotides: 11. CDR1 MRHNA and CDR2 SNTAGT come from the germline V gene. This CDR3 spans 16 amino acids.

This chain uses TRBV7-9 with TRBJ1-1; D is unclear. The CDR3 spans 15 residues. V lost 0 bases and J 3 bases, leaving 11 bases between the germline ends. Per the germline V gene, CDR1 is SEHNR and CDR2 is FQNEAQ (reference sequence). The CDR3 region is CASSLAGTGYTEAFF. As DNA, the CDR3 is TGTGCCAGCAGCTTAGCTGGAACGGGGTACACTGAAGCTTTCTTT.

This clone was found a few times. The V call is TRBV7-2, the J call TRBJ2-2; D is unclear. The CDR3 loop spans 14 amino acids. Germline loops: CDR1 SGHTA, CDR2 FQGNSA. Trimming stripped 2 bases from V and 4 bases from J, with 8 bases between. CDR3 coding DNA: TGTGCCAGCAGCTTATTCGTCGTCACCGGGGAGCTGTTTTTT. Translated: CASSLFVVTGELFF.

This sequence joins TRBV5-1 and TRBJ1-1, with D uncertain. V was clipped by 4 bases and J by 1 base, with 8 bases between them. The CDR3 length is 13 residues. From germline, CDR1 is SGHRS and CDR2 YFSETQ. CDR3 DNA sequence: TGCGCCAGCAGCCCGGACTGGAACACTGAAGCTTTCTTT. This sequence encodes CASSPDWNTEAFF.

V and J are TRBV7-2 and TRBJ1-5; TRBD1 might be the D (6 bases). V was clipped by 3 bases and J by 7 bases, with 10 bases between them. The CDR3 extends over 13 amino acids. CDR1 and CDR2 from the germline V gene are SGHTA and FQGNSA. The CDR3 is CASSLQGQQPQHF. DNA for the CDR3: TGTGCCAGCAGCTTGCAGGGACAACAGCCCCAGCATTTT. Complete variable domain (other parts from reference TRBV7-2 and TRBJ1-5): GAGVSQSPSNKVTEKGKDVELRCDPISGHTALYWYRQSLGQGLEFLIYFQGNSAPDKSGLPSDRFSAERTGGSVSTLTIQRTQQEDSAVYLCASSLQGQQPQHFGDGTRLSIL.

The chain uses TRBV13 and TRBJ1-2; 10 bases are a match to TRBD1. Germline assignment: CDR1 PRHDT and CDR2 FYEKMQ (reference sequence). V trimming: 4 bases; J trimming: 5 bases; junction bases outside the gene matches: 7. This CDR3 has 15 amino acids. CDR3 DNA sequence: TGTGCCAGCAGCTACCGGGACAGGGGACTTTATGGCTACACCTTC. This codes for CASSYRDRGLYGYTF.

The V and J genes are TRBV5-1 and TRBJ2-5; 10 bases are shared with TRBD2. CDR1 is SGHRS and CDR2 is YFSETQ in the germline V gene. After removal of 4 bases from V and 2 bases from J, the junction contained 5 bases not matched to a gene. This CDR3 comprises 15 residues. This CDR3 reads CASSKLAGLQETQYF. The CDR3 bases are TGCGCCAGCAGCAAACTAGCGGGGTTACAAGAGACCCAGTACTTC.

The chain uses TRBV2 and TRBJ1-2; 10 bases map to TRBD1. Unmatched junction bases numbered 5, after V lost 6 bases and J lost 1 base. The germline gives CDR1 SNHLY, CDR2 FYNNEI. The CDR3 extends over 15 amino acids. The CDR3 DNA reads as TGTGCCAGCAGCTCCCGGGACAGGGGTAACTATGGCTACACCTTC. It specifies CASSSRDRGNYGYTF.

The chain carries TRBV7-9 and TRBJ2-6, with 11 bases lining up with TRBD1. The CDR3 length is 17 residues. J lost 0 bases, V lost 6 bases, and 4 bases had no gene match. Germline loops: CDR1 SEHNR, CDR2 FQNEAQ (reference sequence). CDR3 in DNA: TGTGCCAGCAGAACCGGGACAGGGGGCTCTGGGGCCAACGTCCTGACTTTC. It specifies CASRTGTGGSGANVLTF.

The rearrangement joins TRBV3-1 (or the pseudogene TRBV3-2) to TRBJ2-3; D is unresolved. The V gene's germline CDR1 is LGHDT and CDR2 YNNKEL (reference sequence). V lost 0 bases to trimming and J lost 6 bases, with 7 bases between them. CDR3 length: 13 amino acids. CDR3 in DNA: TGTGCCAGCAGCCAAGATAATAGCGATACGCAGTATTTT. Translated, it gives CASSQDNSDTQYF.

The chain is built from TRBV6-6 and TRBJ2-2; 12 bases agree with TRBD2. The V segment lost 7 bases and the J segment 6 bases; nucleotides outside the gene matches: 6. The CDR3 extends over 15 amino acids. CDR1 and CDR2 (germline): MNHNY, SVGAGI (reference sequence). This chain's CDR3 is CASTRLAGDAGELFF. CDR3 nucleotides: TGTGCCAGCACCCGACTAGCGGGAGACGCCGGGGAGCTGTTTTTT.

As DNA, the CDR3 is TGTGCCAGCAGCTTAGGTCCTAGCAACTACGAGCAGTACTTC. This codes for CASSLGPSNYEQYF. V gene TRBV7-2 combines with J gene TRBJ2-7, with D possibly matching TRBD2 (5 bases). Trimming took 1 base from V and 3 from J, leaving 10 bases between them. This CDR3 comprises 14 residues. The germline CDR1 and CDR2 sequences are SGHTA and FQGNSA.

The genes are TRBV24-1 and TRBJ2-1; possibly TRBD1 for D (6 bases). CDR1 and CDR2 (germline): KGHDR, SFDVKD. The length of the CDR3 is 12 residues. The ends were cut back, 7 bases at V and 4 bases at J, with 7 bases in the middle. The CDR3 DNA is TGTGCCACCAGGGACAGTTACAATGAGCAGTTCTTC. Its protein is CATRDSYNEQFF.